The source of this T cell receptor beta chain is a study of chemoradiotherapy in HPV16-positive cancers. Study conclusions and caveats: Non-HPV-specific T cells did not expand in tumors during treatment, whereas candidate HPV-specific clones and E7-related motifs did. Only a couple of HPV16-positive patients supplied the functional HPV-specificity definition. In HPV16-positive patients, HPV-responsive T-cell expansion tracked better recurrence-free survival.

This CDR3 comprises 16 residues. Germline assignment: CDR1 SGHNT and CDR2 YENEEA. With V trimmed by 1 base and J by 3 bases, 0 bases remained unmatched. The table came from immunoSEQ multiplex PCR; TCRdb's copy has only in-frame clones and leaves some out. The data contain tens of thousands of clones, 84% of them singletons. Repeated repertoire sampling spanned the course of chemoradiotherapy. Note on this clone: The target antigen is unknown.

The source of this sequence is a human donor with HPV-associated anogenital cancer. The V call is TRBV11-3, the J call TRBJ2-1; 13 bases are a match to TRBD2. The material was blood, obtained from a patient who underwent chemoradiotherapy. CDR3 sequence: CASSLGLAGGYNEQFF. For the CDR3, the DNA is TGTGCCAGCAGCTTAGGACTAGCGGGGGGCTACAATGAGCAGTTCTTC.